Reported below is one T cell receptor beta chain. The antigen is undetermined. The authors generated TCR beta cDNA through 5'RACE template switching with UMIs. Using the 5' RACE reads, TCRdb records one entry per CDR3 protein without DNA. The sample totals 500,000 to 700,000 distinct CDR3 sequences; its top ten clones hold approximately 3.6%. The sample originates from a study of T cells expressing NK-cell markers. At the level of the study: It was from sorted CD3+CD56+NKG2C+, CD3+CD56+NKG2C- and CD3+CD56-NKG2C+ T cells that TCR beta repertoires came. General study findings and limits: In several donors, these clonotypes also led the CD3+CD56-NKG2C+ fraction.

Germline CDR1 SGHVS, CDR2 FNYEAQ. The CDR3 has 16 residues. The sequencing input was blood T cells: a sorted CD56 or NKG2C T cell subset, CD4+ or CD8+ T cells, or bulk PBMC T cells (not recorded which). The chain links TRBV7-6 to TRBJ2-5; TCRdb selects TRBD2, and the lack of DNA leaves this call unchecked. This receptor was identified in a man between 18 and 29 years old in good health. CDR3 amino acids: CASSLGPSGVQETQYF.